A selection of T cell receptor beta chains follows, all from one sample in a study of cytomegalovirus exposure and HLA in healthy donors. Some clones are missing from TCRdb's copy, which holds only in-frame ones; the method was immunoSEQ multiplex PCR. This table has 100,000 or so clones, approximately 80% appearing once. The source material was PBMCs. These receptor sequences come from a young man in good health and CMV-seronegative. The CDR3 runs from the conserved cysteine through the conserved F or W. The order of the fields is CDR3 DNA, CDR3 protein, clone size, J gene, D gene, V gene. D genes are given only for firm matches. Only part of the rows carry a size: once, few, many, or a class if the clone is expanded.

CDR3nt: TGTGCCAGCAGCTTGGGTGGTCGCGCTGAAGCTTTCTTT
CDR3aa: CASSLGGRAEAFF
abundance: few
j_gene: TRBJ1-1
d_gene: -
v_gene: TRBV5-6

CDR3nt: TGTGCCAGCAGCCAAACATTTACCTACGAGCAGTACTTC
CDR3aa: CASSQTFTYEQYF
abundance: -
j_gene: TRBJ2-7
d_gene: -
v_gene: TRBV27

CDR3nt: TGTGCCAGCAGCTTATCGGGACAGGGGAACCACGAGCAGTACTTC
CDR3aa: CASSLSGQGNHEQYF
abundance: few
j_gene: TRBJ2-7
d_gene: TRBD1
v_gene: TRBV7-9

CDR3nt: TGTGCCAGCAGTATACAGGGGGCATATGGCTACACCTTC
CDR3aa: CASSIQGAYGYTF
abundance: -
j_gene: TRBJ1-2
d_gene: TRBD1
v_gene: TRBV28

CDR3nt: TGTGCCAGCAGCCCGGTGACAGGCGATAGCAATCAGCCCCAGCATTTT
CDR3aa: CASSPVTGDSNQPQHF
abundance: -
j_gene: TRBJ1-5
d_gene: -
v_gene: TRBV11-2

CDR3nt: TGTGCCAGCAGTTTACTTGAGGGGGCCCTGTTTTTT
CDR3aa: CASSLLEGALFF
abundance: -
j_gene: TRBJ1-4
d_gene: TRBD1
v_gene: TRBV27

CDR3nt: TGTGCCAGCAGCGGGACAGGTCACACTGAAGCTTTCTTT
CDR3aa: CASSGTGHTEAFF
abundance: few
j_gene: TRBJ1-1
d_gene: TRBD1
v_gene: TRBV9

CDR3nt: TGTGCCAGCAGGACAGGGCGCAGCAATCAGCCCCAGCATTTT
CDR3aa: CASRTGRSNQPQHF
abundance: -
j_gene: TRBJ1-5
d_gene: TRBD1
v_gene: TRBV28

CDR3nt: TGTGCCAGCAGCCCCCGACAGGGCACTTTTACCGAGCAGTACTTC
CDR3aa: CASSPRQGTFTEQYF
abundance: -
j_gene: TRBJ2-7
d_gene: TRBD1
v_gene: TRBV16

CDR3nt: TGCGCCAGCAGCACGGGACTAGCCGGCGGGTACGAGCAGTACTTC
CDR3aa: CASSTGLAGGYEQYF
abundance: -
j_gene: TRBJ2-7
d_gene: TRBD2
v_gene: TRBV5-1

CDR3nt: TGTGCCAGCAGCGACGGGACAGGGACCGTCGCTGAAGCTTTCTTT
CDR3aa: CASSDGTGTVAEAFF
abundance: -
j_gene: TRBJ1-1
d_gene: TRBD1
v_gene: TRBV9

CDR3nt: TGTGCCAGCAGCCAACTTTCCGGGACATTTTACGAGCAGTACTTC
CDR3aa: CASSQLSGTFYEQYF
abundance: -
j_gene: TRBJ2-7
d_gene: -
v_gene: TRBV14

CDR3nt: TGCGCCAGCAGCCAAGTTGGTACAGGGGGGAGCACTAAAGCTTTCTTT
CDR3aa: CASSQVGTGGSTKAFF
abundance: -
j_gene: TRBJ1-1
d_gene: TRBD1
v_gene: TRBV4-1

CDR3nt: TGCGCCAGCAGCCGGGTCGGGAATGAGCAGTTCTTC
CDR3aa: CASSRVGNEQFF
abundance: -
j_gene: TRBJ2-1
d_gene: -
v_gene: TRBV5-1

CDR3nt: TGTGCCAGCAGTTCCGACACAGGGCCGTACACCTTC
CDR3aa: CASSSDTGPYTF
abundance: few
j_gene: TRBJ1-2
d_gene: -
v_gene: TRBV6-6

CDR3nt: TGTGCCAGCACCCAGGGCGCTGGAAACACCATATATTTT
CDR3aa: CASTQGAGNTIYF
abundance: -
j_gene: TRBJ1-3
d_gene: -
v_gene: TRBV6-5

CDR3nt: TGTGCCAGCAGCCATGGGGTGACAGGCTCCTACGAGCAGTACTTC
CDR3aa: CASSHGVTGSYEQYF
abundance: -
j_gene: TRBJ2-7
d_gene: -
v_gene: TRBV7-9

CDR3nt: TGTGCCTGGAGTGTCAAGGAGGCCCAGTACTTC
CDR3aa: CAWSVKEAQYF
abundance: few
j_gene: TRBJ2-5
d_gene: -
v_gene: TRBV30

CDR3nt: TGTGCCAGCAGTCCCAGGAAGCGGGGGTGGTCAGATACGCAGTATTTT
CDR3aa: CASSPRKRGWSDTQYF
abundance: once
j_gene: TRBJ2-3
d_gene: TRBD2
v_gene: TRBV27

CDR3nt: TGTGCCAGCAGGCAGGGGGAGACTTACTACGAGCAGTACTTC
CDR3aa: CASRQGETYYEQYF
abundance: -
j_gene: TRBJ2-7
d_gene: TRBD1
v_gene: TRBV6-5

CDR3nt: TGCGCCAGCAGTGACGGGCAGGGTCTACCGCAAGAGACCCAGTACTTC
CDR3aa: CASSDGQGLPQETQYF
abundance: -
j_gene: TRBJ2-5
d_gene: -
v_gene: TRBV10-1

CDR3nt: TGTGCCAGCAGTCCAGCGGCCAGTTCCCCCTACAATGAGCAGTTCTTC
CDR3aa: CASSPAASSPYNEQFF
abundance: few
j_gene: TRBJ2-1
d_gene: -
v_gene: TRBV27

CDR3nt: TGTGCCAGCAACCAGGGGATGAACACTGAAGCTTTCTTT
CDR3aa: CASNQGMNTEAFF
abundance: -
j_gene: TRBJ1-1
d_gene: -
v_gene: TRBV6-6

CDR3nt: TGTGCCAGCAGGCGGGACGGAAGTTCTGGAAACACCATATATTTT
CDR3aa: CASRRDGSSGNTIYF
abundance: -
j_gene: TRBJ1-3
d_gene: -
v_gene: TRBV7-2

CDR3nt: TGTGCCAGCAGCGTAGCGCACTTCTCTGAAGCTTTCTTT
CDR3aa: CASSVAHFSEAFF
abundance: few
j_gene: TRBJ1-1
d_gene: -
v_gene: TRBV9

CDR3nt: TGTGCCAGCAGCTCCAGGGGGCAAGAGACCCAGTACTTC
CDR3aa: CASSSRGQETQYF
abundance: -
j_gene: TRBJ2-5
d_gene: TRBD1
v_gene: TRBV13

CDR3nt: TGCGCCAGCAGCCAACTCGGACTAGACAATGAGCAGTTCTTC
CDR3aa: CASSQLGLDNEQFF
abundance: -
j_gene: TRBJ2-1
d_gene: TRBD2
v_gene: TRBV4-3

CDR3nt: TGTGCCAGCCAGCTCACAGGAGGGGTAGAGACTGAGCAGTTCTTC
CDR3aa: CASQLTGGVETEQFF
abundance: -
j_gene: TRBJ2-1
d_gene: -
v_gene: TRBV11-3

CDR3nt: TGTGCCAGCAGCCAGGGGAGCGGCAGGGCAGGAAACACCATATATTTT
CDR3aa: CASSQGSGRAGNTIYF
abundance: -
j_gene: TRBJ1-3
d_gene: -
v_gene: TRBV9

CDR3nt: TGTGCCAGCAGCTTAGTGTCTGGGACAGGGAGGTTGAAACTGTTTTTT
CDR3aa: CASSLVSGTGRLKLFF
abundance: once
j_gene: TRBJ1-4
d_gene: TRBD1
v_gene: TRBV7-2

CDR3nt: TGTGCCAGCAGCCTGGCTGGACAGGGATTGATGAACACTGAAGCTTTCTTT
CDR3aa: CASSLAGQGLMNTEAFF
abundance: -
j_gene: TRBJ1-1
d_gene: TRBD1
v_gene: TRBV5-6